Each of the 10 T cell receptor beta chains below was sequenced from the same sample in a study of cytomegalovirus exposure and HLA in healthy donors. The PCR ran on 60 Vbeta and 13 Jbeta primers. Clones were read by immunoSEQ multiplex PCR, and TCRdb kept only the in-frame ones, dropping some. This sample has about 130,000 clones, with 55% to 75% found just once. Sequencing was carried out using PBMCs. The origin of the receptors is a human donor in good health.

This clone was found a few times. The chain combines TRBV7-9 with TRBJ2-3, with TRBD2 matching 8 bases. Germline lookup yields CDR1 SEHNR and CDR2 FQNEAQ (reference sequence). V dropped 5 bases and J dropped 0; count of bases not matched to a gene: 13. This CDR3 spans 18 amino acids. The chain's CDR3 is CASSPPPGLAPSTDTQYF. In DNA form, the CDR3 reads TGTGCCAGCAGCCCACCCCCCGGACTAGCCCCTAGCACAGATACGCAGTATTTT. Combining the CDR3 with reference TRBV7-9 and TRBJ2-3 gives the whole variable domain DTGVSQNPRHKITKRGQNVTFRCDPISEHNRLYWYRQTLGQGPEFLTYFQNEAQLEKSRLLSDRFSAERPKGSFSTLEIQRTEQGDSAMYLCASSPPPGLAPSTDTQYFGPGTRLTVL.

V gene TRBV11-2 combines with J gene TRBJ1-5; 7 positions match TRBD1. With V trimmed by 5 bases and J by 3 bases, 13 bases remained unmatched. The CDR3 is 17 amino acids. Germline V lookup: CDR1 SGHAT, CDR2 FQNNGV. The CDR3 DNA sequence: TGTGCCAGCAGCCCGACAGGGCTGGTAGGGGTCAATCAGCCCCAGCATTTT. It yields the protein CASSPTGLVGVNQPQHF.

The CDR3, as DNA: TGCGCCAGCAGCTGGGGGCCGACAGGGGACACCGGGGAGCTGTTTTTT. It yields the protein CASSWGPTGDTGELFF. The chain is built from TRBV5-1 and TRBJ2-2, with 8 bases matching TRBD1. After removal of 3 bases from V and 3 bases from J, the junction contained 7 bases not matched to a gene. This CDR3 region has 16 residues. CDR1 SGHRS and CDR2 YFSETQ come from the germline V gene.

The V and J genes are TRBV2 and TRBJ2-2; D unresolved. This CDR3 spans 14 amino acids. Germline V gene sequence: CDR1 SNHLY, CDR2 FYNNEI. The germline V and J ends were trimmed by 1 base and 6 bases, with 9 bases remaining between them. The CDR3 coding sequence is TGTGCCAGCAGTGAAGGTCACCGGGCCGGGGAGCTGTTTTTT. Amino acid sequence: CASSEGHRAGELFF.

As DNA, the CDR3 is TGTGCCAGCAGCAGACAGGGGGGGAGCACCGGGGAGCTGTTTTTT. Residues: CASSRQGGSTGELFF. The chain recombines TRBV6-5 with TRBJ2-2; 9 bases are shared with TRBD1. J lost 4 bases, V lost 6 bases, and 6 bases had no gene match. The CDR3 contains 15 residues. Germline V gives CDR1 MNHEY, CDR2 SVGAGI.

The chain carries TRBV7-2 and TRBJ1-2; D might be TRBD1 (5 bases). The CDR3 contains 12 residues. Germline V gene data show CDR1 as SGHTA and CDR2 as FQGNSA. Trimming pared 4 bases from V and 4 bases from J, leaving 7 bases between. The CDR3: CASSSTVYGYTF. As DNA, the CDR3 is TGTGCCAGCAGCTCGACAGTCTATGGCTACACCTTC.

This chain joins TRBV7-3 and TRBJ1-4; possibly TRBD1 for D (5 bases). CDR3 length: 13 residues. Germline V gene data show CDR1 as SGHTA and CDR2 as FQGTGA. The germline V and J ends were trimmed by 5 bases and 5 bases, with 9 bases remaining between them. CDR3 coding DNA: TGTGCCAGCAGCAAAGGGGTAAATGAAAAACTGTTTTTT. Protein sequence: CASSKGVNEKLFF. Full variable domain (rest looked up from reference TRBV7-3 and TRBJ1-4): GAGVSQTPSNKVTEKGKYVELRCDPISGHTALYWYRQSLGQGPEFLIYFQGTGAADDSGLPNDRFFAVRPEGSVSTLKIQRTERGDSAVYLCASSKGVNEKLFFGSGTQLSVL.

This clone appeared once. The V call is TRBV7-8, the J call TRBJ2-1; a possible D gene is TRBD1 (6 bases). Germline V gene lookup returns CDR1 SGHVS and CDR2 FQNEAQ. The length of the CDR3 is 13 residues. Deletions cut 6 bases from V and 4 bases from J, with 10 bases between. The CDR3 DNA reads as TGTGCCAGCAGACCTACAGGGTACAATGAGCAGTTCTTC. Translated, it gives CASRPTGYNEQFF.

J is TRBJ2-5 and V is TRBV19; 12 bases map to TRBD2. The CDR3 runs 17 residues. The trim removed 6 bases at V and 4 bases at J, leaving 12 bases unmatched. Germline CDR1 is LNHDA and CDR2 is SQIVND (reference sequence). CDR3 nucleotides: TGTGCCAGTAGCGCGACTAGCGGGGGCGGGATTGGAGAGACCCAGTACTTC. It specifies CASSATSGGGIGETQYF.

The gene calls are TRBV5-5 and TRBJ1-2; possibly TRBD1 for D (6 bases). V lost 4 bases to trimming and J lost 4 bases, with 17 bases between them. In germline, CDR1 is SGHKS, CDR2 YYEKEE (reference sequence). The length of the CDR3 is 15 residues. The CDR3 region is CASSPVPGHLYGYTF. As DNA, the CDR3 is TGTGCCAGCAGCCCTGTACCGGGACACCTCTATGGCTACACCTTC.